These 8 T cell receptor beta chains came from one sample sequenced in a study of tumor and adjacent non-tumor tissue in lung cancer. The library came from three nested PCR rounds adapted from ARM-PCR protocols. TCRdb reprocessed the multiplex PCR reads with MiXCR, giving one entry per CDR3 protein. The sample has tens of thousands of distinct CDR3 sequences, about two thirds seen once. No cell sorting was done before RNA was extracted from the tissue. Sequencing input: lung tumor tissue. The source of these receptors is a middle-aged woman with non-small cell lung cancer.

This clonotype was seen ten or more times. The rearrangement links TRBV2 to TRBJ2-1; D uncertain. Germline loops: CDR1 SNHLY, CDR2 FYNNEI. The CDR3 spans 15 residues. V shed 2 bases and J shed 1 base, with 9 bases lying between them. In DNA, the CDR3 is TGTGCCAGCAGTGAATCGTATACTTCCTACAATGAGCAGTTCTTC. It encodes CASSESYTSYNEQFF.

J is TRBJ2-5 and V is TRBV29-1; 8 bases match TRBD1. V lost 7 bases to trimming and J lost 5 bases; unmatched junction nucleotides: 21. Germline V gene data show CDR1 as SQVTM and CDR2 as ANQGSEA. The CDR3 consists of 17 residues. The CDR3 reads CSAPPHDRGSTRETQYF. CDR3 in DNA: TGCAGCGCACCACCCCACGACAGGGGATCCACTAGGGAGACCCAGTACTTC.

This clonotype turned up a few times. The junction departs from the called germline gene at one end, perhaps through a read error. The chain couples TRBV11-2 to TRBJ2-7; 12 nucleotides line up with TRBD2. Looked up from germline, CDR1 is SGHAT and CDR2 is FQNNGV. The CDR3 has 16 amino acids. The chain's CDR3 is CANSFAPPGLAGEQYF. The CDR3 nucleotides read TGTGCCAACAGCTTCGCTCCACCGGGACTAGCGGGCGAGCAATACTTC.

Regarding this clonotype: A much larger clone sits a single nucleotide away, making a read error possible. The chain has TRBV28 and TRBJ1-1; D is perhaps TRBD1 (5 bases). The CDR3 runs 11 residues. V lost 5 bases and J 9 bases, leaving 10 bases between the germline ends. CDR1 MDHEN and CDR2 SYDVKM come from the germline V gene. The CDR3 region has the DNA TGTGCCAGCAGTCAAGGGGAGAAAGCTTTCTTT. The encoded protein is CASSQGEKAFF. The entire variable domain, with the rest obtained from reference TRBV28 and TRBJ1-1, is as follows: DVKVTQSSRYLVKRTGEKVFLECVQDMDHENMFWYRQDPGLGLRLIYFSYDVKMKEKGDIPEGYSVSREKKERFSLILESASTNQTSMYLCASSQGEKAFFGQGTRLTVV.

The chain employs TRBV18 and TRBJ2-7; the D is unclear. Trimming removed 2 bases at V and 0 bases at J, with 11 bases between. Germline CDR1 is KGHSH and CDR2 is LQKENI. This CDR3 spans 15 amino acids. The CDR3: CASSPSGQASYEQYF. CDR3 DNA sequence: TGTGCCAGCTCACCATCGGGCCAAGCCTCCTACGAGCAGTACTTC. Full variable domain (remainder filled in from reference TRBV18 and TRBJ2-7): NAGVMQNPRHLVRRRGQEARLRCSPMKGHSHVYWYRQLPEEGLKFMVYLQKENIIDESGMPKERFSAEFPKEGPSILRIQQVVRGDSAAYFCASSPSGQASYEQYFGPGTRLTVT.

With respect to this clonotype: A read error is possible here, since a much larger clone lies one base away. The chain recombines TRBV5-1 with TRBJ1-6; D gene unclear. Looked up from germline, CDR1 is SGHRS and CDR2 is YFSETQ. The CDR3 contains 15 residues. The ends were cut back, 0 bases at V and 0 bases at J, with 4 bases in the middle. The CDR3 protein is CASSLECSYNSPLHF. Here the CDR3 DNA reads TGCGCCAGCAGCTTGGAGTGCTCCTATAATTCACCCCTCCACTTT. The full variable domain, its missing parts supplied by reference TRBV5-1 and TRBJ1-6, is KAGVTQTPRYLIKTRGQQVTLSCSPISGHRSVSWYQQTPGQGLQFLFEYFSETQRNKGNFPGRFSGRQFSNSRSEMNVSTLELGDSALYLCASSLECSYNSPLHFGNGTRLTVT.

On this clonotype: Being one base from a much bigger clone, this may be a read error. The rearrangement links TRBV10-3 to TRBJ1-1; unclear D gene. Germline V lookup: CDR1 ENHRY, CDR2 SYGVKD. V was cut by 4 bases and J by 4 bases, with 13 bases left in between. The CDR3 is 14 residues long. Here the CDR3 DNA reads TGTGCCATCAGTGGTCTAGGGAGGAGCACTGAAGCTTTCTTT. Translating it yields CAISGLGRSTEAFF.

This clonotype appeared once. The junction differs from germline at one of its ends, possibly a read error. The chain uses TRBV11-2 and TRBJ2-1; D gene unclear. The CDR3 is made up of 14 amino acids. Germline CDR1 reads SGHAT; CDR2 reads FQNNGV. CDR3 sequence (DNA): TGTGACAGCAGCATCCCCGGAGCCGTGTGTGAGGAGTTCTTC. The encoded protein is CDSSIPGAVCEEFF.